A selection of T cell receptor beta chains follows, all from one sample in a study of shared clonotypes between healthy human individuals. Using immunoSEQ multiplex PCR, the repertoire was profiled, and TCRdb retains in-frame clones only, with some absent. The sample holds 1.5 million to 2.5 million clones; around 96% are singletons and the top ten take approximately 1.2%. Sequenced material: naive CD8+ T cells sorted from blood. These receptors were collected from a man younger than 35 in good health. Each CDR3 is given with its conserved first and last residue. Each record gives: CDR3 protein, CDR3 DNA, V gene, J gene, clone size, D gene. D genes are given only for firm matches. Clone size is stated in some rows and not others, as once, few, many or a class when expanded.

CDR3: CASSEVLAGNTIYF; DNA: TGTGCCAGCAGTGAAGTTCTAGCGGGAAACACCATATATTTT; V: TRBV2; J: TRBJ1-3; size: .; D: .
CDR3: CASRVGLASTYEQYF; DNA: TGTGCCAGCAGGGTGGGACTAGCGAGTACCTACGAGCAGTACTTC; V: TRBV11-1; J: TRBJ2-7; size: once; D: TRBD2
CDR3: CASSQERTSLYEQYF; DNA: TGCGCCAGCAGCCAAGAGCGGACTAGCCTCTACGAGCAGTACTTC; V: TRBV4-3; J: TRBJ2-7; size: .; D: TRBD2
CDR3: CASSNSGTTGELFF; DNA: TGTGCCAGCAGCAATAGCGGGACCACCGGGGAGCTGTTTTTT; V: TRBV7-9; J: TRBJ2-2; size: .; D: TRBD2
CDR3: CASGAGAGQETQYF; DNA: TGCGCCAGCGGGGCGGGAGCTGGGCAAGAGACCCAGTACTTC; V: TRBV5-1; J: TRBJ2-5; size: .; D: TRBD2
CDR3: CASRPGQGVTNEKLFF; DNA: TGTGCCAGTAGACCGGGACAGGGAGTAACTAATGAAAAACTGTTTTTT; V: TRBV19; J: TRBJ1-4; size: .; D: TRBD1
CDR3: CATTHGGEGLNNEQFF; DNA: TGTGCCACCACCCACGGAGGGGAGGGCCTTAACAATGAGCAGTTCTTC; V: TRBV15; J: TRBJ2-1; size: .; D: TRBD2
CDR3: CASNRQGVLETQYF; DNA: TGTGCCAGCAATCGACAGGGGGTCTTGGAGACCCAGTACTTC; V: TRBV6-1; J: TRBJ2-5; size: .; D: TRBD1
CDR3: CASSLGTTNEKLFF; DNA: TGTGCCAGCAGCTTAGGGACAACTAATGAAAAACTGTTTTTT; V: TRBV7-6; J: TRBJ1-4; size: .; D: .
CDR3: CASTSLQGSDQPQHF; DNA: TGTGCCAGCACTTCTCTTCAGGGGAGTGATCAGCCCCAGCATTTT; V: TRBV6-6; J: TRBJ1-5; size: .; D: .
CDR3: CATSRDGGGTEAFF; DNA: TGTGCCACCAGCAGAGATGGGGGTGGCACTGAAGCTTTCTTT; V: TRBV15; J: TRBJ1-1; size: .; D: .
CDR3: CASRQGIGDGELFF; DNA: TGTGCCAGCAGACAGGGAATAGGCGACGGGGAGCTGTTTTTT; V: TRBV5-5; J: TRBJ2-2; size: .; D: .
CDR3: CASTLDPGSYGYTF; DNA: TGTGCCAGCACTCTGGATCCGGGGAGCTATGGCTACACCTTC; V: TRBV2; J: TRBJ1-2; size: once; D: .
CDR3: CAWSWGRSSQETQYF; DNA: TGTGCCTGGAGTTGGGGGCGATCTTCCCAAGAGACCCAGTACTTC; V: TRBV30; J: TRBJ2-5; size: few; D: .
CDR3: CASSEIGQPQHF; DNA: TGTGCCAGCAGTGAGATCGGCCAGCCCCAGCATTTT; V: TRBV2; J: TRBJ1-5; size: .; D: .
CDR3: CASAGTGDYEQYF; DNA: TGCGCCAGCGCCGGGACAGGGGATTACGAGCAGTACTTC; V: TRBV5-1; J: TRBJ2-7; size: .; D: TRBD1
CDR3: CASSVDGEQYF; DNA: TGTGCCAGCAGCGTAGATGGCGAGCAGTACTTC; V: TRBV9; J: TRBJ2-7; size: .; D: .
CDR3: CASSLEPHGGETYEQYF; DNA: TGCGCCAGCAGCTTGGAGCCCCACGGGGGTGAGACCTACGAGCAGTACTTC; V: TRBV5-1; J: TRBJ2-7; size: .; D: .
CDR3: CASSPSGIAYEQYF; DNA: TGTGCCAGCAGTCCAAGCGGGATCGCGTACGAGCAGTACTTC; V: TRBV27; J: TRBJ2-7; size: few; D: TRBD2
CDR3: CASSFRSSYNSPLHF; DNA: TGTGCCAGCAGCTTCAGGAGCTCCTATAATTCACCCCTCCACTTT; V: TRBV5-5; J: TRBJ1-6; size: .; D: .
CDR3: CASSLHTSYEQYF; DNA: TGTGCCAGCAGCTTGCACACTTCCTACGAGCAGTACTTC; V: TRBV5-5; J: TRBJ2-7; size: .; D: .
CDR3: CASSIGTSDGYTF; DNA: TGTGCCAGCAGCATCGGGACATCGGATGGCTACACCTTC; V: TRBV13; J: TRBJ1-2; size: .; D: .
CDR3: CASSQVQGYEQYF; DNA: TGCGCCAGCAGCCAAGTTCAGGGCTACGAGCAGTACTTC; V: TRBV4-1; J: TRBJ2-7; size: .; D: .
CDR3: CASSQVPASGRAPDTQYF; DNA: TGCGCCAGCAGCCAAGTACCGGCTAGCGGGAGGGCCCCAGATACGCAGTATTTT; V: TRBV4-1; J: TRBJ2-3; size: .; D: TRBD2
CDR3: CAWRLAGGNEQFF; DNA: TGTGCCTGGAGACTAGCGGGGGGCAATGAGCAGTTCTTC; V: TRBV30; J: TRBJ2-1; size: .; D: TRBD2
CDR3: CASSGTGDSPLHF; DNA: TGTGCCAGCAGTGGCACAGGAGATTCACCCCTCCACTTT; V: TRBV27; J: TRBJ1-6; size: .; D: .
CDR3: CASSQERGEKLFF; DNA: TGCGCCAGCAGCCAAGAACGCGGTGAAAAACTGTTTTTT; V: TRBV4-1; J: TRBJ1-4; size: .; D: .
CDR3: CASSFGDMRLNTEAFF; DNA: TGTGCCAGCAGCTTTGGGGACATGAGATTGAACACTGAAGCTTTCTTT; V: TRBV7-9; J: TRBJ1-1; size: .; D: .
CDR3: CASRAGGAVGNQPQHF; DNA: TGTGCCAGCAGGGCGGGAGGGGCCGTCGGCAATCAGCCCCAGCATTTT; V: TRBV27; J: TRBJ1-5; size: .; D: .
CDR3: CASSQPGLAFNEQFF; DNA: TGTGCCAGCAGCCAGCCGGGACTAGCTTTCAATGAGCAGTTCTTC; V: TRBV5-6; J: TRBJ2-1; size: .; D: TRBD2
CDR3: CASSQVGSQETQYF; DNA: TGCGCCAGCAGCCAAGTTGGTAGCCAAGAGACCCAGTACTTC; V: TRBV4-1; J: TRBJ2-5; size: .; D: .
CDR3: CASSTSGTGTEQYF; DNA: TGCGCCAGCAGTACCTCCGGGACAGGGACCGAGCAGTACTTC; V: TRBV10-1; J: TRBJ2-7; size: once; D: TRBD1
CDR3: CAISELTLANTGELFF; DNA: TGTGCCATCAGTGAGCTCACCCTTGCGAACACCGGGGAGCTGTTTTTT; V: TRBV10-3; J: TRBJ2-2; size: once; D: .
CDR3: CASSIGPSYEQYF; DNA: TGTGCCAGTAGTATAGGCCCGTCCTACGAGCAGTACTTC; V: TRBV19; J: TRBJ2-7; size: .; D: .
CDR3: CASCGGDNYNEQFF; DNA: TGTGCCAGCTGTGGCGGGGATAACTACAATGAGCAGTTCTTC; V: TRBV28; J: TRBJ2-1; size: .; D: .
CDR3: CASSPGQGVYEQYF; DNA: TGTGCCAGCAGCCCGGGACAGGGAGTCTACGAGCAGTACTTC; V: TRBV5-6; J: TRBJ2-7; size: .; D: TRBD1
CDR3: CASSLVSGRQGAQYF; DNA: TGTGCCAGCAGCTTAGTGAGTGGGCGGCAGGGGGCCCAGTACTTC; V: TRBV7-9; J: TRBJ2-5; size: .; D: TRBD1
CDR3: CASSHREGPNEQFF; DNA: TGCGCCAGCAGCCACCGGGAGGGCCCCAATGAGCAGTTCTTC; V: TRBV4-1; J: TRBJ2-1; size: .; D: TRBD2
CDR3: CASSLSPDRQYF; DNA: TGTGCCAGCAGTTTATCCCCGGACAGGCAGTACTTC; V: TRBV28; J: TRBJ2-7; size: .; D: .
CDR3: CASSQGEGTAEAFF; DNA: TGTGCCAGCAGCCAGGGGGAGGGGACGGCTGAAGCTTTCTTT; V: TRBV2; J: TRBJ1-1; size: .; D: TRBD1
CDR3: CASSLSWGANQPQHF; DNA: TGTGCCAGCAGTTTATCTTGGGGGGCGAATCAGCCCCAGCATTTT; V: TRBV27; J: TRBJ1-5; size: once; D: .
CDR3: CASSQEDKGQESHDGYTF; DNA: TGCGCCAGCAGCCAAGAGGACAAGGGACAGGAGTCCCACGATGGCTACACCTTC; V: TRBV4-3; J: TRBJ1-2; size: .; D: TRBD1
CDR3: CSLRVKETQYF; DNA: TGCAGCCTTCGCGTTAAAGAGACCCAGTACTTC; V: TRBV29-1; J: TRBJ2-5; size: .; D: .
CDR3: CAWSPDRNYGYTF; DNA: TGTGCCTGGAGTCCGGACCGAAACTATGGCTACACCTTC; V: TRBV30; J: TRBJ1-2; size: once; D: .
CDR3: CASREGQGAVYEQYF; DNA: TGTGCCAGCAGGGAAGGACAGGGGGCGGTCTACGAGCAGTACTTC; V: TRBV6-6; J: TRBJ2-7; size: .; D: TRBD1
CDR3: CASSEGRYSYEQYF; DNA: TGCGCCAGCAGCGAAGGACGGTACTCCTACGAGCAGTACTTC; V: TRBV5-1; J: TRBJ2-7; size: .; D: .
CDR3: CASTRTDHGLFNIQYF; DNA: TGTGCCAGCACCCGGACCGACCACGGGCTGTTTAACATTCAGTACTTC; V: TRBV2; J: TRBJ2-4; size: .; D: .
CDR3: CASSQEERREQYF; DNA: TGCGCCAGCAGCCAAGAAGAGAGGAGGGAGCAGTACTTC; V: TRBV4-1; J: TRBJ2-7; size: .; D: .
CDR3: CASSPGTSGRRRLGTDTQYF; DNA: TGCGCCAGCAGCCCAGGGACTAGCGGGAGAAGGAGACTGGGCACAGATACGCAGTATTTT; V: TRBV5-1; J: TRBJ2-3; size: .; D: TRBD2
CDR3: CASSALAAGLSYEQYF; DNA: TGTGCCAGCAGCGCACTAGCGGCCGGGCTATCCTACGAGCAGTACTTC; V: TRBV5-6; J: TRBJ2-7; size: .; D: TRBD2
CDR3: CASSQGGDSYDQPQHF; DNA: TGCGCCAGCAGCCAGGGGGGCGACAGCTACGATCAGCCCCAGCATTTT; V: TRBV4-1; J: TRBJ1-5; size: few; D: .
CDR3: CASSLGLAGERFF; DNA: TGCGCCAGCAGCCTGGGACTAGCGGGAGAAAGGTTCTTC; V: TRBV4-1; J: TRBJ2-1; size: once; D: TRBD2
CDR3: CASSAAGGFNQPQHF; DNA: TGTGCCAGCAGTGCGGCCGGGGGTTTCAATCAGCCCCAGCATTTT; V: TRBV25-1; J: TRBJ1-5; size: .; D: .
CDR3: CASSIVPGPLNEQFF; DNA: TGTGCCAGTAGTATAGTTCCAGGGCCTCTTAATGAGCAGTTCTTC; V: TRBV19; J: TRBJ2-1; size: once; D: .
CDR3: CASSVEAPGGEQYF; DNA: TGTGCCAGCAGCGTAGAGGCCCCGGGAGGCGAGCAGTACTTC; V: TRBV9; J: TRBJ2-7; size: .; D: TRBD2
CDR3: CASSLLAGANEQFF; DNA: TGCGCCAGCAGTTTATTAGCGGGAGCCAATGAGCAGTTCTTC; V: TRBV10-2; J: TRBJ2-1; size: .; D: TRBD2
CDR3: CASSYSTGARTYEQYF; DNA: TGTGCCAGCAGTTACTCCACGGGAGCGCGAACCTACGAGCAGTACTTC; V: TRBV6-5; J: TRBJ2-7; size: once; D: .
CDR3: CASDFHLEGGKQIQPQHF; DNA: TGTGCCAGCGATTTCCATTTGGAGGGGGGCAAGCAGATCCAGCCCCAGCATTTT; V: TRBV2; J: TRBJ1-5; size: .; D: .
CDR3: CASSYSMREQETQYF; DNA: TGTGCCAGCAGTTACTCGATGAGGGAACAAGAGACCCAGTACTTC; V: TRBV6-6; J: TRBJ2-5; size: .; D: .
CDR3: CASTPGQINNEKLFF; DNA: TGTGCCAGCACCCCCGGACAGATTAATAATGAAAAACTGTTTTTT; V: TRBV28; J: TRBJ1-4; size: .; D: .